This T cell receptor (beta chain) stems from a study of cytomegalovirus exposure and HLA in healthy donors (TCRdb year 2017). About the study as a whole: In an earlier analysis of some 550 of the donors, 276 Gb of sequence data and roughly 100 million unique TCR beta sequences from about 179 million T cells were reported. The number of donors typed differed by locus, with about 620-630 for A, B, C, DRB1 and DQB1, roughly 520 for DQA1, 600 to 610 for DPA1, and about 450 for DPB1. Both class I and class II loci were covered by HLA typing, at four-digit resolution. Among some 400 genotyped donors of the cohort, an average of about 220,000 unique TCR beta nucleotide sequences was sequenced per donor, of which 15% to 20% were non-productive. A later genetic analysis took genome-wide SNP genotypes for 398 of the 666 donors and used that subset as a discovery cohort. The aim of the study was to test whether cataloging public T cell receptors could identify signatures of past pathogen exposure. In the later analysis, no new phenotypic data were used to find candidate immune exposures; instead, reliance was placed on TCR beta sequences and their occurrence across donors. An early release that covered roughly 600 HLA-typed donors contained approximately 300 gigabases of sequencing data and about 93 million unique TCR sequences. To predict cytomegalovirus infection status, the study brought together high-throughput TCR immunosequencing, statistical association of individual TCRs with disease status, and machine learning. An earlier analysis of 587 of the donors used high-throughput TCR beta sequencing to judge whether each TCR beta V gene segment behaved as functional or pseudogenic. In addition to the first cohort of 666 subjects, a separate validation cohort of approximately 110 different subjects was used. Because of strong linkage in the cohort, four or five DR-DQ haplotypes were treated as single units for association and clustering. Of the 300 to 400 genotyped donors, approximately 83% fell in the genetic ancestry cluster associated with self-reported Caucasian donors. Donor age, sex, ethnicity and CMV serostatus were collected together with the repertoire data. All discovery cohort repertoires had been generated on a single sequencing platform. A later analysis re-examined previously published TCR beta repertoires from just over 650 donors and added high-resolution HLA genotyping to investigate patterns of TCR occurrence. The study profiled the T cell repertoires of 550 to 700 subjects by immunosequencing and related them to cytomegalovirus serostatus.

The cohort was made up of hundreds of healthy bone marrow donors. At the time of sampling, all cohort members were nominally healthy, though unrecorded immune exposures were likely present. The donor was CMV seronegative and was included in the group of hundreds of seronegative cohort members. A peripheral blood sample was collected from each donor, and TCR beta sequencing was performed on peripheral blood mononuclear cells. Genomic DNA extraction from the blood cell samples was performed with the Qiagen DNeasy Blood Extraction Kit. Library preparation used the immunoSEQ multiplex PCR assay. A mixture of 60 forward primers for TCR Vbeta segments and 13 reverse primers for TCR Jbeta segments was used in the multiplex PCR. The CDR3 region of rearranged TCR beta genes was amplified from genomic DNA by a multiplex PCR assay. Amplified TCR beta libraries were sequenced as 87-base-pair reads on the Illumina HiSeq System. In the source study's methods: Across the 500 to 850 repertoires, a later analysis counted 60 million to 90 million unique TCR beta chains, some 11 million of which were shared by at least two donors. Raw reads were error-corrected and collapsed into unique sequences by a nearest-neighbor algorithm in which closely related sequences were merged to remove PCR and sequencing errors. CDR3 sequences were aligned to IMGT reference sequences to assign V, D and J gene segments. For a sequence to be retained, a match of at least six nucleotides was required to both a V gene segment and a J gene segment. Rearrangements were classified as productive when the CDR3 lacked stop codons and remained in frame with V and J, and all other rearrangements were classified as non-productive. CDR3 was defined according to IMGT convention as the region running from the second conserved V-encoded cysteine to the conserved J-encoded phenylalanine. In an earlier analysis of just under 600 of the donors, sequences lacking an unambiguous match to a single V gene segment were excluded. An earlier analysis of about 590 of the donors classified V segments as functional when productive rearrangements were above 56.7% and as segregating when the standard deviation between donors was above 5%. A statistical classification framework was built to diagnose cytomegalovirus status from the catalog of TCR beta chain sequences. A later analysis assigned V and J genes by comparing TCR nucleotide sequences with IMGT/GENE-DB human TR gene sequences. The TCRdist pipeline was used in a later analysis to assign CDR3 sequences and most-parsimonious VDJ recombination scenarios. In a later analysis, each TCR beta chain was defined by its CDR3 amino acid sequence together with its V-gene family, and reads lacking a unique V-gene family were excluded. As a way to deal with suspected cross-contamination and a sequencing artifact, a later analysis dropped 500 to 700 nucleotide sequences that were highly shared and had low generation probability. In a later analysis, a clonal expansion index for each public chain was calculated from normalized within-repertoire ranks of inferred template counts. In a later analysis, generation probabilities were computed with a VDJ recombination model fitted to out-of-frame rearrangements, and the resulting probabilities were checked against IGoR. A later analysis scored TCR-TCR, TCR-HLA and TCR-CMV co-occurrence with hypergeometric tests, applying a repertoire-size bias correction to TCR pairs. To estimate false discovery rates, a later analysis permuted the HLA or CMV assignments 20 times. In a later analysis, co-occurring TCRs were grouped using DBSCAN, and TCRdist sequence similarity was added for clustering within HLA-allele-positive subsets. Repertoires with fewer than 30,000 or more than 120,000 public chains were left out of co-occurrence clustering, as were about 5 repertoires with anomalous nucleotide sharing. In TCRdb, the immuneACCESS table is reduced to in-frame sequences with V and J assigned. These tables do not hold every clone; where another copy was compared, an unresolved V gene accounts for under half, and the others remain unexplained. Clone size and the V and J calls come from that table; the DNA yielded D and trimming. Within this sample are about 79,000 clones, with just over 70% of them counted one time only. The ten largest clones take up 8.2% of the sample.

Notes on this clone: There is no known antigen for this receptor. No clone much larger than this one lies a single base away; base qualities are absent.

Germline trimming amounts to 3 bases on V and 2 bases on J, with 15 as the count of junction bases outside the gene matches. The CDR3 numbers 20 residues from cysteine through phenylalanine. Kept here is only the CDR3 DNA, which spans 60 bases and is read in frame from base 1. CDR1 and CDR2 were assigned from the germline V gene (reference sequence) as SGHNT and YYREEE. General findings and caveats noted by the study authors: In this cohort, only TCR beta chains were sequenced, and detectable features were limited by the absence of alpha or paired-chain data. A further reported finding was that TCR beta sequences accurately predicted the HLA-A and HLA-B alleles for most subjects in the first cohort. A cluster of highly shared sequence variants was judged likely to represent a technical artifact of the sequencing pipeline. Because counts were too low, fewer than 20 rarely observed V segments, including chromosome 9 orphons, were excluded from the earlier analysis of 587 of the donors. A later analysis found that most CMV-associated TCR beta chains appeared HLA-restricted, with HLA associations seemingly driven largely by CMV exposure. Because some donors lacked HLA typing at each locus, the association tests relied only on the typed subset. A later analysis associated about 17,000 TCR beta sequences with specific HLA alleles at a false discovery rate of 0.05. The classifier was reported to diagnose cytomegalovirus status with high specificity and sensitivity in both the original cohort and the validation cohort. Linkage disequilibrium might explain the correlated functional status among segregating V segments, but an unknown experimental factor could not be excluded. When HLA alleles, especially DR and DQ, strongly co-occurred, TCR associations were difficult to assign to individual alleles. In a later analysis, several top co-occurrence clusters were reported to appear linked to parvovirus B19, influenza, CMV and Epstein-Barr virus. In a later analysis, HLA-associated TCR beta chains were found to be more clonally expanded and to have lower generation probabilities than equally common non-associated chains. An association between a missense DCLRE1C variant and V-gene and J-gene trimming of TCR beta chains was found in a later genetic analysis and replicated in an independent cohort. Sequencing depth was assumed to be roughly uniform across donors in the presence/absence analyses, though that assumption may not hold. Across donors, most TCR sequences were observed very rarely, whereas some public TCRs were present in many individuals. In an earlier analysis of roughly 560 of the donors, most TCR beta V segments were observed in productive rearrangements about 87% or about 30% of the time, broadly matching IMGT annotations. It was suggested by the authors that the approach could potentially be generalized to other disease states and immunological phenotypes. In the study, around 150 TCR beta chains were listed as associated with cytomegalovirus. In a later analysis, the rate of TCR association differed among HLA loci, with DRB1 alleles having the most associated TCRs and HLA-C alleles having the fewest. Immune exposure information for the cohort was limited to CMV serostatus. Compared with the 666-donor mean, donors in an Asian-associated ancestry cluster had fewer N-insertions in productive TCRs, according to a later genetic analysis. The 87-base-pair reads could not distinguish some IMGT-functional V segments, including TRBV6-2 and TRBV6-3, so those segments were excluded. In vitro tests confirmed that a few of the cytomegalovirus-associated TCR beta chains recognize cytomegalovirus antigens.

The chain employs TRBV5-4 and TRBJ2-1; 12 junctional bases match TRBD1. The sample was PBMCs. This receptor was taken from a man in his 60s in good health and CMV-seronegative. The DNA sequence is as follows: TGTGCCAGCAGCTCGAATGGGGGGGACAGGGGGCCCAAACCCTACAATGAGCAGTTCTTC. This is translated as CASSSNGGDRGPKPYNEQFF.